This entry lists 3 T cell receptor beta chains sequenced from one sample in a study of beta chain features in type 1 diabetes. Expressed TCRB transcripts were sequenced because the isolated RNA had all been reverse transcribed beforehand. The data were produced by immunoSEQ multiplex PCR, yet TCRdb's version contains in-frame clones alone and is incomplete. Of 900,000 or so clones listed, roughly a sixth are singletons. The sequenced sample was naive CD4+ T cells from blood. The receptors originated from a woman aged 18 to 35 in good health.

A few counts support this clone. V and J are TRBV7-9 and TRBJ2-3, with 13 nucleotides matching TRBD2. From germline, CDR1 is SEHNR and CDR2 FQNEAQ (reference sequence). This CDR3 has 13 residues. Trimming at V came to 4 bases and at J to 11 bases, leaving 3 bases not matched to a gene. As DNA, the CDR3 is TGTGCCAGCAGCTCCCGGACTAGCGGGAGGCAGTATTTT. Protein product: CASSSRTSGRQYF.

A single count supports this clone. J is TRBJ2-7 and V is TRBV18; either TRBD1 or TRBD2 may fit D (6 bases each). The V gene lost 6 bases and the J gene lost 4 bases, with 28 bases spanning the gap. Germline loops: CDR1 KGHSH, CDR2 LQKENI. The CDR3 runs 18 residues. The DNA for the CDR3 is TGTGCCAGCTCCCGCGAGGGGGGCGGCTCATATGTTCATTACGAGCAGTACTTC. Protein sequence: CASSREGGGSYVHYEQYF. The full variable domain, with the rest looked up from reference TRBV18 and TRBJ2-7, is NAGVMQNPRHLVRRRGQEARLRCSPMKGHSHVYWYRQLPEEGLKFMVYLQKENIIDESGMPKERFSAEFPKEGPSILRIQQVVRGDSAAYFCASSREGGGSYVHYEQYFGPGTRLTVT.

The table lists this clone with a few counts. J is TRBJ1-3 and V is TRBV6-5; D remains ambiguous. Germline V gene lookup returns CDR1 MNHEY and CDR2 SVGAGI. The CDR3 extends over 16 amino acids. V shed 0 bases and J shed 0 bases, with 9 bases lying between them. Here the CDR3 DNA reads TGTGCCAGCAGTTACTCGTGGGCCCGCTCTGGAAACACCATATATTTT. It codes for CASSYSWARSGNTIYF.